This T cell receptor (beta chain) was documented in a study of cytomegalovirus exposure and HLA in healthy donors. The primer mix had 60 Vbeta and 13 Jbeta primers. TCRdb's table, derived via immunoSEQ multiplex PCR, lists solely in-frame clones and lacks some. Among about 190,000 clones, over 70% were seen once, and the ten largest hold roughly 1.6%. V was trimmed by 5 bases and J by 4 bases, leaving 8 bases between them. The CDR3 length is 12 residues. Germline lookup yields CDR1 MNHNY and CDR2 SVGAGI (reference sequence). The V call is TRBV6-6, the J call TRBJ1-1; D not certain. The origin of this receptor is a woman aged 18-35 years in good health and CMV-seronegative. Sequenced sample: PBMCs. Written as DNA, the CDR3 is TGTGCCAGCAGTCGACAAGTCACTGAAGCTTTCTTT. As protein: CASSRQVTEAFF.